The rows below give T cell receptor beta chains drawn from one sample of a study of OX40 agonist ivuxolimab in advanced cancers. Libraries were prepared by immunoSEQ multiplex PCR; TCRdb keeps only in-frame clonotypes and omits some of them. The sample includes roughly 53,000 clones, about 93% of them seen just once. This specimen was CD4+ or CD8+ T cells sorted from blood, taken in a trial of the OX40 agonist ivuxolimab. The source of these receptors is an adult with an advanced solid tumor such as melanoma, head and neck, liver or kidney cancer. Each CDR3 is given with its conserved first and last residue. The D gene is left open where the match is weak. Clone size is stated in some rows and not others, as once, few, many or a class when expanded.

TRBV4-3	TRBJ1-4	once	-	TGCGCCAGCAGCCAAGGTAGTGGCACGGGGGAAAAACTGTTTTTT	CASSQGSGTGEKLFF
TRBV5-6	TRBJ2-1	-	-	TGTGCCAGCAGCTTTACTTCCTACAATGAGCAGTTCTTC	CASSFTSYNEQFF
TRBV28	TRBJ2-7	few	TRBD2	TGTGCCAGCAGTTTAGTGGCGGGAGGGCCCCACGAGCAGTACTTC	CASSLVAGGPHEQYF
TRBV7-9	TRBJ2-1	-	TRBD2	TGTGCCAGCAGCTTATCAGCGGGAGAGACCTACAATGAGCAGTTCTTC	CASSLSAGETYNEQFF
TRBV4-2	TRBJ2-1	-	TRBD2	TGTGCCAGCAGCCTGAGGGGACTAGCGGGAGGGCCGGAATACGTTTACAATGAGCAGTTCTTC	CASSLRGLAGGPEYVYNEQFF
TRBV7-9	TRBJ2-7	once	-	TGTGCCAGCAGCTTAGAGGACCACTACGAGCAGTACTTC	CASSLEDHYEQYF
TRBV30	TRBJ2-7	-	-	TGTGCCTGGAGGGGGTGGGGGACGACCTCCTACGAGCAGTACTTC	CAWRGWGTTSYEQYF
TRBV27	TRBJ1-1	-	-	TGTGCCAGCGGGGAGGTTTCGGCCGCTGAAGCTTTCTTT	CASGEVSAAEAFF
TRBV28	TRBJ1-2	-	-	TGTGCCAGCAGTTTAAGCTCGACAACGAGGGTACATGGCTACACCTTC	CASSLSSTTRVHGYTF
TRBV4-3	TRBJ2-1	-	TRBD1	TGCGCCAGCAGCCAAGGACAGGGGCTGGGGCTATACAATGAGCAGTTCTTC	CASSQGQGLGLYNEQFF
TRBV28	TRBJ2-3	-	-	TGTGCCAGCTCTCCCGAGCGACTTTTGGATACGCAGTATTTT	CASSPERLLDTQYF
TRBV25-1	TRBJ1-2	many	-	TGTGCCAGCAGTGGGGACCAAATTGGCTACACCTTC	CASSGDQIGYTF